This T cell receptor beta chain is drawn from a study of shared T cell receptors in the human thymus. Unmatched junction bases numbered 9, after V lost 4 bases and J lost 6 bases. The CDR3 sequence is 16 residues long. From germline, CDR1 is LGHNA and CDR2 YSLEER. TCRdb's copy holds only in-frame clones and misses some; the assay was immunoSEQ multiplex PCR. The sample carries roughly 500,000 clones, approximately 78% recorded once. These data also formed part of another study, on human thymus T cells. In that study: Thymus pieces cut out during corrective heart surgery were the tissue that was used. Thymic and blood repertoires showed apparently biased V and J gene usage. In unrelated individuals, thymic repertoires overlapped highly, according to related research.

Sequences were obtained from thymocytes. The chain is built from TRBV4-3 and TRBJ2-1; TRBD2 aligns across 10 bases. The source is a boy under three years old with a congenital heart defect. CDR3 residues: CASSRGEREGLNEQFF. CDR3 coding DNA: TGCGCCAGCAGCCGGGGAGAGCGGGAGGGCCTCAATGAGCAGTTCTTC.